These 28 T cell receptor beta chains were all obtained from the same sample, sequenced in a study of OX40 agonist ivuxolimab in advanced cancers. The protocol was immunoSEQ multiplex PCR, while the TCRdb copy is restricted to in-frame clones and leaves out a portion. The data show 40,000 to 60,000 clones, about nine tenths seen once. Specimen: CD4+ or CD8+ T cells sorted from blood, collected in a trial of the OX40 agonist ivuxolimab. Receptor source: an adult with an advanced solid tumor such as melanoma, head and neck, liver or kidney cancer.

The rearrangement joins TRBV10-2 to TRBJ2-1; either TRBD1 or TRBD2 may fit D (6 bases each). Trimming left V 4 bases short and J 0 bases short, with 19 bases between. Germline CDR1 and CDR2: WSHSY and SAAADI. The CDR3 consists of 18 residues. The chain's CDR3 is CASSVRGDALSSYNEQFF. The CDR3 bases are TGCGCCAGCAGTGTTAGGGGGGACGCGTTAAGCTCCTACAATGAGCAGTTCTTC.

CDR3 DNA: TGTGCCAGTAGTTCGGGACAGCTTAATCAGCCCCAGCATTTT. Residues: CASSSGQLNQPQHF. The V and J genes are TRBV19 and TRBJ1-5, with 7 bases lining up with TRBD1. CDR1 LNHDA and CDR2 SQIVND come from the germline V gene (reference sequence). Losses at the gene ends were 5 bases for V and 4 bases for J; bases not matched to a gene: 5. The CDR3 spans 14 residues. Using reference TRBV19 and TRBJ1-5 for the parts outside the CDR3, the full variable domain is DGGITQSPKYLFRKEGQNVTLSCEQNLNHDAMYWYRQDPGQGLRLIYYSQIVNDFQKGDIAEGYSVSREKKESFPLTVTSAQKNPTAFYLCASSSGQLNQPQHFGDGTRLSIL.

This clone was counted once. This rearrangement joins TRBV6-5 to TRBJ2-7; D may be TRBD2 (6 bases). This CDR3 contains 14 residues. With 2 bases removed from V and 6 bases from J, the gap between germline ends came to 14 bases. Germline V lookup: CDR1 MNHEY, CDR2 SVGAGI. CDR3 DNA: TGTGCCAGCAGTTACGGTGGCGGGAACGGCGAGCAGTACTTC. Its protein is CASSYGGGNGEQYF.

The chain joins TRBV9 to TRBJ2-1; D may be TRBD2 (7 bases). The CDR3 has 14 amino acids. V lost 4 bases and J lost 8, with 16 bases in between. Germline V gene lookup returns CDR1 SGDLS and CDR2 YYNGEE. The CDR3 sequence is CASSLRGREYEQFF. The DNA for the CDR3 is TGTGCCAGCAGCCTCCGGGGGCGGGAGTATGAGCAGTTCTTC.

The chain combines TRBV14 with TRBJ1-2; TRBD1 agrees at 8 bases. Trimming removed 1 base from V and 8 bases from J; junction bases left unmatched: 3. Germline lookup yields CDR1 SGHDN and CDR2 FVKESK. The CDR3 is 13 residues long. The CDR3 here is CASSQAGGEGYTF. The CDR3 nucleotides are TGTGCCAGCAGCCAAGCAGGGGGCGAAGGCTACACCTTC.

The chain employs TRBV27 and TRBJ1-4; D call uncertain. The CDR3 length is 15 residues. The ends were cut back, 5 bases at V and 4 bases at J, with 14 bases in the middle. The germline V gene has CDR1 MNHEY and CDR2 SMNVEV (reference sequence). The chain's CDR3 is CASSQREGRNEKLFF. As DNA, the CDR3 is TGTGCCAGCAGTCAAAGGGAAGGCCGTAATGAAAAACTGTTTTTT.

The gene calls are TRBV13 and TRBJ2-1, with 8 bases aligning to TRBD2. Germline V gene data show CDR1 as PRHDT and CDR2 as FYEKMQ (reference sequence). The CDR3 extends over 16 amino acids. Unmatched junction bases numbered 14, after V lost 5 bases and J lost 8 bases. In DNA, the CDR3 is TGTGCCAGCAGCCGCTCCCTTCCCGGGGGGGGCTATGAGCAGTTCTTC. Translated: CASSRSLPGGGYEQFF.

The chain joins TRBV11-2 to TRBJ1-4, with 9 bases identical to TRBD1. Germline V gene data show CDR1 as SGHAT and CDR2 as FQNNGV. V lost 5 bases and J lost 8; bases outside the gene matches: 6. This CDR3 spans 14 amino acids. This chain's CDR3 is CASSPGQGREKLFF. DNA of the CDR3: TGTGCCAGCAGCCCCGGACAGGGGAGAGAAAAACTGTTTTTT.

The chain is built from TRBV2 and TRBJ2-6; D call uncertain. Trimming removed 7 bases from V and 0 bases from J, with 10 bases in between. The CDR3 covers 15 residues. Germline V gene sequence: CDR1 SNHLY, CDR2 FYNNEI. The CDR3 is CASIVSHSGANVLTF. For the CDR3, the DNA is TGTGCCAGCATTGTCAGCCACTCTGGGGCCAACGTCCTGACTTTC.

This chain uses TRBV7-2 with TRBJ2-5; D gene ambiguous. The germline V gene has CDR1 SGHTA and CDR2 FQGNSA. The CDR3 is 14 residues long. V shed 9 bases and J shed 5 bases, with 19 bases lying between them. The DNA for the CDR3 is TGTGCCAGTAACCGGGCTCTTGGTGGGGAGACCCAGTACTTC. Protein: CASNRALGGETQYF. Full variable domain (missing parts from reference TRBV7-2 and TRBJ2-5): GAGVSQSPSNKVTEKGKDVELRCDPISGHTALYWYRQSLGQGLEFLIYFQGNSAPDKSGLPSDRFSAERTGGSVSTLTIQRTQQEDSAVYLCASNRALGGETQYFGPGTRLLVL.

The chain recombines TRBV21-1 with TRBJ1-6. TRBV21-1 corresponds to a pseudogene. The CDR3 contains 15 residues. As DNA, the CDR3 is TGTGCTAGCAGCACACCCGGTGGGGGAAATTCACCCCTCCACTTT. Its translation: CASSTPGGGNSPLHF.

This chain's CDR3 is CAWSPGQQNTEAFF. The CDR3 region has the DNA TGTGCCTGGAGCCCGGGACAGCAGAACACTGAAGCTTTCTTT. The chain combines TRBV30 with TRBJ1-1, with 7 bases lining up with TRBD1. Germline values: CDR1 GTSNPN, CDR2 SVGIG (reference sequence). The CDR3 covers 14 residues. V was clipped by 3 bases and J by 1 base; unmatched bases: 5.

This clone was seen more than once but under ten times. Written as DNA, the CDR3 is TGTGCCAGCAGCTTGGGGACAGGGATGGGCGCAGATACGCAGTATTTT. This codes for CASSLGTGMGADTQYF. This rearrangement joins TRBV5-6 to TRBJ2-3, with TRBD1 matching 8 bases. CDR1 and CDR2 from the germline V gene are SGHDT and YYEEEE. The junction had 7 bases not matched to a gene; V was cut back by 0 bases and J by 4 bases. The CDR3 runs to 16 residues.

This clone turned up a few times. The chain has TRBV10-1 and TRBJ2-7, with D possibly being TRBD1 (6 bases). Looked up from germline, CDR1 is WNHNN and CDR2 is SYGVQD (reference sequence). The V end was cut by 2 bases, the J end by 6 bases, with 11 bases between. The CDR3 runs 13 residues. CDR3 sequence (DNA): TGCGCCAGCAGTGAGCTTAGGGGGACCGAGCAGTACTTC. Its translation is CASSELRGTEQYF.

CDR3 bases: TGTGCCAGCAGCCCGTTTTCAGGGGCTCTCACAGATACGCAGTATTTT. This encodes CASSPFSGALTDTQYF. This chain joins TRBV14 and TRBJ2-3, with D tentatively TRBD1 (6 bases). The CDR3 extends over 16 amino acids. V lost 4 bases to trimming and J lost 2 bases, with 16 bases between them. The V gene's germline CDR1 is SGHDN and CDR2 FVKESK.

The rearrangement joins TRBV28 to TRBJ1-1; D perhaps matches TRBD1 (6 bases). Germline V gene lookup returns CDR1 MDHEN and CDR2 SYDVKM. Trimming shortened V by 2 bases and J by 4 bases, and 17 bases separated the two germline ends. The CDR3 is 16 residues long. The CDR3 sequence is CASSLGIIQGLTEAFF. As DNA, the CDR3 is TGTGCCAGCAGTTTAGGAATCATACAGGGACTCACTGAAGCTTTCTTT.

This clone was seen a single time. The chain uses TRBV2 and TRBJ1-3; no clear D gene. This CDR3 spans 14 amino acids. Per the germline V gene, CDR1 is SNHLY and CDR2 is FYNNEI. V was pared by 6 bases and J by 0 bases, with 9 bases between. CDR3 in amino acids: CASRSISSGNTIYF. The CDR3 bases are TGTGCCAGCAGGTCGATCAGCTCTGGAAACACCATATATTTT.

The genes are TRBV7-9 and TRBJ1-2; D might be TRBD1 (6 bases). CDR3 length equals 15 residues. The V gene lost 0 bases and the J gene lost 2 bases, with 10 bases spanning the gap. Germline loops: CDR1 SEHNR, CDR2 FQNEAQ (reference sequence). The CDR3 DNA sequence: TGTGCCAGCAGCTTAGCAGGACAGAGAAACTATGGCTACACCTTC. Protein sequence: CASSLAGQRNYGYTF.

The V and J genes are TRBV7-2 and TRBJ1-2; D gene ambiguous. With 5 bases removed from V and 5 bases from J, the gap between germline ends came to 12 bases. This CDR3 contains 13 residues. CDR1 SGHTA and CDR2 FQGNSA come from the germline V gene. The CDR3 nucleotides read TGTGCCAGCAGCCCGCCCGGAGCGTATGGCTACACCTTC. Translated: CASSPPGAYGYTF.

There are a few counts of this clone. The rearrangement uses TRBV7-9 and TRBJ1-2; D gene ambiguous. This CDR3 has 12 residues. V was trimmed by 2 bases and J by 6 bases, leaving 7 bases between them. The germline CDR1 and CDR2 sequences are SEHNR and FQNEAQ (reference sequence). CDR3 in amino acids: CASSLNYNGYTF. Here the CDR3 DNA reads TGTGCCAGCAGCTTAAACTACAATGGCTACACCTTC.

This clone was seen a single time. The chain employs TRBV5-1 and TRBJ2-1, with 9 bases fitting TRBD1. The CDR3 has 15 amino acids. Per germline, CDR1 SGHRS and CDR2 YFSETQ. V shed 7 bases and J 9 bases; nucleotides not matched to a gene: 14. CDR3 loop: CASGPGQGGLGEQFF. The CDR3, as DNA: TGCGCCAGCGGTCCGGGACAGGGTGGTCTCGGTGAGCAGTTCTTC.

The V call is TRBV9, the J call TRBJ2-1; D tentatively fits TRBD1 or TRBD2 (6 bases each). V lost 3 bases and J lost 5, with 9 bases in between. Per germline, CDR1 SGDLS and CDR2 YYNGEE. The CDR3 runs 13 residues. The CDR3 DNA is TGTGCCAGCAGCGGGAGGGGGGACAATGAGCAGTTCTTC. It is translated as CASSGRGDNEQFF.

In this sample, this clone turned up once. The chain joins TRBV18 to TRBJ1-3, with D possibly being TRBD1 (5 bases). The ends were cut back, 4 bases at V and 4 bases at J, with 14 bases in the middle. Germline V CDR1 and CDR2: KGHSH, LQKENI. The CDR3 length is 15 residues. DNA of the CDR3: TGTGCCAGCTCACACAGGACATCCGAGGGAAACACCATATATTTT. This sequence encodes CASSHRTSEGNTIYF. Complete variable domain (other parts from reference TRBV18 and TRBJ1-3): NAGVMQNPRHLVRRRGQEARLRCSPMKGHSHVYWYRQLPEEGLKFMVYLQKENIIDESGMPKERFSAEFPKEGPSILRIQQVVRGDSAAYFCASSHRTSEGNTIYFGEGSWLTVV.

This rearrangement joins TRBV20-1 to TRBJ1-1; no clear D. This CDR3 has 11 amino acids. Germline V gives CDR1 DFQATT, CDR2 SNEGSKA (reference sequence). Trimming took 3 bases from V and 5 from J, leaving 7 bases between them. The CDR3 spells CSASGRTEAFF. The CDR3 bases are TGCAGTGCTAGCGGGAGGACTGAAGCTTTCTTT.

The chain links TRBV11-2 to TRBJ1-2, with 10 positions matching TRBD1. The V segment lost 4 bases and the J segment 6 bases; nucleotides outside the gene matches: 8. This CDR3 contains 15 residues. Germline assignment: CDR1 SGHAT and CDR2 FQNNGV. The CDR3 coding sequence is TGTGCCAGCAGCTGGCCGGGACAGGGGAACGATGGCTACACCTTC. Translated: CASSWPGQGNDGYTF.

This sequence joins TRBV6-5 and TRBJ2-1, with D tentatively TRBD2 (6 bases). The CDR3 has 13 residues. CDR1 is MNHEY and CDR2 is SVGAGI in the germline V gene. V was clipped by 2 bases and J by 13 bases, with 15 bases between them. CDR3 coding DNA: TGTGCCAGCAGTTACGATTGGCGGGGCGGCCAGTTCTTC. This sequence encodes CASSYDWRGGQFF.

This clone has a single count. V and J are TRBV19 and TRBJ1-5; a weak D match, TRBD1 (5 bases). Germline CDR1 reads LNHDA; CDR2 reads SQIVND (reference sequence). Trimming pared 3 bases from V and 11 bases from J, leaving 14 bases between. CDR3 length equals 13 residues. The CDR3 DNA reads TGTGCCAGTAGTATTATGCGGGGGGACTCCCAGCATTTT. It codes for CASSIMRGDSQHF.

This CDR3 is CASRPTGGEETQYF. The DNA of the CDR3 is TGTGCCAGCAGACCCACAGGGGGCGAAGAGACCCAGTACTTC. The genes are TRBV5-4 and TRBJ2-5; 9 nucleotides align to TRBD1. Germline V CDR1 and CDR2: SGHNT, YYREEE (reference sequence). The CDR3 contains 14 residues. The J segment lost 3 bases and the V segment lost 5 bases, leaving 5 bases of the junction unmatched.